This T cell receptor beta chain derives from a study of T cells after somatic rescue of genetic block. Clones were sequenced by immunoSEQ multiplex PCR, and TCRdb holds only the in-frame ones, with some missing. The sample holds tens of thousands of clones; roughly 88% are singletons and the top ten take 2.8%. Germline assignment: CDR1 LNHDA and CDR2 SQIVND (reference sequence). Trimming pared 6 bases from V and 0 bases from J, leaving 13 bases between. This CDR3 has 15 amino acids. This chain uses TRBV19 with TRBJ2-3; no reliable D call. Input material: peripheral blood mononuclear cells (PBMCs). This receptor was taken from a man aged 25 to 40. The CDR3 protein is CASRDQHHSTDTQYF. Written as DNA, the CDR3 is TGTGCCAGTAGGGACCAGCATCATAGCACAGATACGCAGTATTTT.